Reported below is one TCR beta chain. What it binds is not known. The sample contains more than one DNA sequence encoding this CDR3. This entry belongs to a study of long-term antiretroviral therapy in people with HIV. Across the study: Sampling started about a decade before the 2015 immediate-ART recommendation.

A v3.0 immunoSEQ assay was performed at survey level. The repertoire was sequenced with immunoSEQ multiplex PCR; TCRdb's copy has only in-frame clones and lacks some. The sample lists more than 35,000 clones; approximately 86% were seen once. Study-wide points: ART adherence, viral resistance and therapy changes were not recorded.

The length of the CDR3 is 11 residues. With 6 bases removed from V and 7 bases from J, the gap between germline ends came to 7 bases. Germline values: CDR1 MNHEY, CDR2 SMNVEV (reference sequence). The sequences come from unsorted PBMCs, collected just before starting antiretroviral therapy. This clonotype was obtained from a woman between 18 and 29 years old with HIV. V is TRBV27 and J is TRBJ2-1; D is ambiguous. In DNA form, the CDR3 reads TGTGCCAGCAGCATCGGGAATGAGCAGTTCTTC. It is translated as CASSIGNEQFF.